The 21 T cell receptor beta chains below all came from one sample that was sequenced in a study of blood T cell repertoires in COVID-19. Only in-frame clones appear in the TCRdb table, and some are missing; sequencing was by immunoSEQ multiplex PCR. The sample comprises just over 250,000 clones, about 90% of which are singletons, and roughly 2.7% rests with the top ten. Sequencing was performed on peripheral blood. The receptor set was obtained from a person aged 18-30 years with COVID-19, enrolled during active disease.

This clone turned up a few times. The DNA of the CDR3 is TGTGCCAGCAGCTTGGTGGCGGATAGCAATCAGCCCCAGCATTTT. Translation: CASSLVADSNQPQHF. The V call is TRBV5-5, the J call TRBJ1-5; D is undetermined. Germline V gene data show CDR1 as SGHKS and CDR2 as YYEKEE (reference sequence). The CDR3 is 15 amino acids. V was clipped by 0 bases and J by 0 bases, with 7 bases between them.

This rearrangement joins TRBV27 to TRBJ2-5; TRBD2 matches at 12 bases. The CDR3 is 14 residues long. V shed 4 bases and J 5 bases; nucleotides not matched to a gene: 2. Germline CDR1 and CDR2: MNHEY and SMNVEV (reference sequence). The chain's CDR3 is CASSSTSGSETQYF. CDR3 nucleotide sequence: TGTGCCAGCAGTTCGACTAGCGGGAGTGAGACCCAGTACTTC.

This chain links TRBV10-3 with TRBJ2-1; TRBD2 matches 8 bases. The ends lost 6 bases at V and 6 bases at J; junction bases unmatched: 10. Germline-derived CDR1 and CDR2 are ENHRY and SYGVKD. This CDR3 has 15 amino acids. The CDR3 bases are TGTGCCATCAGAAATAGCGGGAAGGAGGGCAATGAGCAGTTCTTC. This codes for CAIRNSGKEGNEQFF.

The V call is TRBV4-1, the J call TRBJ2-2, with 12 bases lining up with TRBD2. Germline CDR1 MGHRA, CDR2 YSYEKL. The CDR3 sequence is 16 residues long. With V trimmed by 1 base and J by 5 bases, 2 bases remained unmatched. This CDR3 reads CASSQGLAGVTGELFF. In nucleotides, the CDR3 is TGCGCCAGCAGCCAAGGACTAGCGGGAGTTACCGGGGAGCTGTTTTTT.

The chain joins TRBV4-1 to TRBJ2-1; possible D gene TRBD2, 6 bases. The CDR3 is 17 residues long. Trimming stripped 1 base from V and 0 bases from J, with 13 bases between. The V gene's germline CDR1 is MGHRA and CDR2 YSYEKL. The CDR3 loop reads CASSQGAGSSSYNEQFF. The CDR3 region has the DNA TGCGCCAGCAGCCAAGGGGCGGGGTCGAGCTCCTACAATGAGCAGTTCTTC.

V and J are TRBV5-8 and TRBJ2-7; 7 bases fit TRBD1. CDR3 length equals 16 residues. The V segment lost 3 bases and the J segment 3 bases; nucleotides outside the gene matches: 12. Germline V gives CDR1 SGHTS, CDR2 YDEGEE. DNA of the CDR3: TGTGCCAGCAGCTCCCGAGCCGGGACAGCCTTCTACGAGCAGTACTTC. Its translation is CASSSRAGTAFYEQYF.

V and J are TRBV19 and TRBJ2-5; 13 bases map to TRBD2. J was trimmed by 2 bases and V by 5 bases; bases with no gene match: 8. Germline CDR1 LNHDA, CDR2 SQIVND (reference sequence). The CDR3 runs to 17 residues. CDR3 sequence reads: CASSVRTSGSGQETQYF. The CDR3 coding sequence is TGTGCCAGTAGTGTCAGGACTAGCGGGAGTGGGCAAGAGACCCAGTACTTC.

CDR3 amino acids: CSVEGQGADYEQYF. CDR3 sequence (DNA): TGCAGCGTTGAAGGACAGGGGGCAGATTACGAGCAGTACTTC. This rearrangement joins TRBV29-1 to TRBJ2-7; 10 bases are a match to TRBD1. The CDR3 is 14 residues long. The germline gives CDR1 SQVTM, CDR2 ANQGSEA. V gave up 1 base and J gave up 4 bases; unmatched junction bases: 4.

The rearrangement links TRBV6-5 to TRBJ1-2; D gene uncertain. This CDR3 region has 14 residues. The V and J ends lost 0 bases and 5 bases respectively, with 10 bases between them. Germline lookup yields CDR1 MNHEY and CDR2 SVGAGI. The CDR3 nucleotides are TGTGCCAGCAGTTACTCTAGTCCACTTTATGGCTACACCTTC. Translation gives CASSYSSPLYGYTF.

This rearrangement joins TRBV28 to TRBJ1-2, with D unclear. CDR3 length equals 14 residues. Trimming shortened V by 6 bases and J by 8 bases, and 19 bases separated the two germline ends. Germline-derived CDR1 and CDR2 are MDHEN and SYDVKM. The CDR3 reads CASSSQVISWGYTF. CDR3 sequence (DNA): TGTGCCAGCAGCTCTCAGGTCATCAGCTGGGGCTACACCTTC.

The CDR3 sequence is CASSQEEGSGTDTQYF. CDR3 nucleotides: TGTGCCAGCAGCCAAGAAGAAGGGTCGGGGACAGATACGCAGTATTTT. V usage is TRBV4-2 and J usage is TRBJ2-3, with a possible D match to TRBD2 (5 bases). The CDR3 is 16 residues long. V lost 0 bases and J lost 3, with 13 bases in between. From germline, CDR1 is LGHNA and CDR2 YNFKEQ.

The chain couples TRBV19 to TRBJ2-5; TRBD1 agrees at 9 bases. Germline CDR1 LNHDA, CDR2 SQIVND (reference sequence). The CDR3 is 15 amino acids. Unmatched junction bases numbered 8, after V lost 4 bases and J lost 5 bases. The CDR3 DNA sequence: TGTGCCAGTAGTACCGGGACAGGGCACGGCGAGACCCAGTACTTC. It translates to CASSTGTGHGETQYF. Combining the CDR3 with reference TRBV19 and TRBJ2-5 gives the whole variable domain DGGITQSPKYLFRKEGQNVTLSCEQNLNHDAMYWYRQDPGQGLRLIYYSQIVNDFQKGDIAEGYSVSREKKESFPLTVTSAQKNPTAFYLCASSTGTGHGETQYFGPGTRLLVL.

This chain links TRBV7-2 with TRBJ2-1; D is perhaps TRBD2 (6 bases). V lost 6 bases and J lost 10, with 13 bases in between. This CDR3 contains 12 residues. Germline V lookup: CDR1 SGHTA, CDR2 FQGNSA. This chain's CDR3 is CASSSGGTEQFF. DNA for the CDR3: TGTGCCAGCAGTTCCGGAGGGACGGAGCAGTTCTTC.

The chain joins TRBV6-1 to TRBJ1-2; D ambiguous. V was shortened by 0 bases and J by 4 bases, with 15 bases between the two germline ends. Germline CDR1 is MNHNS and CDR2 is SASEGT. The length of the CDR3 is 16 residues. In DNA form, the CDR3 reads TGTGCCAGCAGTGAAGCGTTTTGGGCAGTAAGCTATGGCTACACCTTC. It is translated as CASSEAFWAVSYGYTF.

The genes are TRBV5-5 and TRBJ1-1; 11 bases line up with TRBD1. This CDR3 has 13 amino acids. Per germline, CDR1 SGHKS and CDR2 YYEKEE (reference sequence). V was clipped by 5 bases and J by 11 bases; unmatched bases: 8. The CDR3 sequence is CASSSGQGAWAFF. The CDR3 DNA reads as TGTGCCAGCAGTTCAGGACAGGGGGCTTGGGCTTTCTTT.

The CDR3, as DNA: TGTGCCACCAGTGAGGATGGGGCATACACCGGGGAGCTGTTTTTT. It encodes CATSEDGAYTGELFF. This chain links TRBV24-1 with TRBJ2-2; TRBD1 is a possible D gene (5 bases). The germline V gene has CDR1 KGHDR and CDR2 SFDVKD. The V gene lost 4 bases and the J gene lost 3 bases, with 11 bases spanning the gap. The CDR3 has 15 residues.

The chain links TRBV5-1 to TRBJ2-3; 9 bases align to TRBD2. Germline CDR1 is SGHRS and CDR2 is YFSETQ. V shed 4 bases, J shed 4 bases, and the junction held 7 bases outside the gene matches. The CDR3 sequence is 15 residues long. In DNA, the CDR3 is TGCGCCAGCAGCCTTAGCGGGAGTCGCCCAGATACGCAGTATTTT. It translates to CASSLSGSRPDTQYF. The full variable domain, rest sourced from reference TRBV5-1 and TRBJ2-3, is KAGVTQTPRYLIKTRGQQVTLSCSPISGHRSVSWYQQTPGQGLQFLFEYFSETQRNKGNFPGRFSGRQFSNSRSEMNVSTLELGDSALYLCASSLSGSRPDTQYFGPGTRLTVL.

In DNA form, the CDR3 reads TGTGCCAGCAGCTCACGAGACAGGGAAACCTACGAGCAGTACTTC. It yields the protein CASSSRDRETYEQYF. The gene calls are TRBV13 and TRBJ2-7; TRBD1 matches at 7 bases. The CDR3 is made up of 15 amino acids. The ends lost 4 bases at V and 2 bases at J; junction bases unmatched: 8. Germline-derived CDR1 and CDR2 are PRHDT and FYEKMQ (reference sequence).

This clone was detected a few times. The CDR3 protein is CASAGGLQPQHF. The CDR3 nucleotides are TGTGCCAGCGCAGGGGGTCTTCAGCCCCAGCATTTT. The chain is built from TRBV12-3 or TRBV12-4 and TRBJ1-5; 7 nucleotides align to TRBD1. Unmatched junction bases numbered 4, after V lost 8 bases and J lost 6 bases. There are 12 residues in the CDR3.

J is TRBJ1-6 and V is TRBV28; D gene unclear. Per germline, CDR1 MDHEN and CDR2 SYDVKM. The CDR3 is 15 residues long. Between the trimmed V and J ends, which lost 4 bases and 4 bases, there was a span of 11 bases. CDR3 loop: CASSSAGRYNSPLHF. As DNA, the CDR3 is TGTGCCAGCAGTTCCGCGGGCAGGTATAATTCACCCCTCCACTTT.

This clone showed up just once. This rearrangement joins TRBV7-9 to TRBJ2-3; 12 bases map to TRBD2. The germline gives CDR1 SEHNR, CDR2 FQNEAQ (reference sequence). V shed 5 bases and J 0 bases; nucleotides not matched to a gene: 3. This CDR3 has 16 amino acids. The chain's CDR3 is CASSPGLAGSTDTQYF. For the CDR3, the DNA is TGTGCCAGCAGCCCGGGACTAGCGGGCAGCACAGATACGCAGTATTTT.